The 9 T cell receptor beta chains reported below all come from one sample, sequenced in a study of PD-1 blockade in classical Hodgkin lymphoma. All the patients suffered relapse after autologous stem cell transplantation, and brentuximab vedotin exposure differed. The repertoire was sequenced with immunoSEQ multiplex PCR; TCRdb's copy has only in-frame clones and lacks some. The sample lists roughly 22,000 clones; about 64% were seen once. Sample: peripheral blood mononuclear cells (PBMCs), taken at baseline. Source of these receptors: a human donor with classical Hodgkin lymphoma.

The chain joins TRBV7-2 to TRBJ2-5, with 10 nucleotides matching TRBD1. In germline, CDR1 is SGHTA, CDR2 FQGNSA. The V segment lost 1 base and the J segment 5 bases; nucleotides outside the gene matches: 4. CDR3 size: 15 residues. The DNA for the CDR3 is TGTGCCAGCAGCTTAGGGGACAGGGGCGTTGAGACCCAGTACTTC. Translating it yields CASSLGDRGVETQYF.

The V and J genes are TRBV6-6 and TRBJ2-1; TRBD1 matches at 10 bases. The CDR3 totals 15 residues. Looked up from germline, CDR1 is MNHNY and CDR2 is SVGAGI (reference sequence). V shed 11 bases and J 4 bases; nucleotides not matched to a gene: 11. The CDR3 DNA is TGTGCCGCGCTTCGGACAGGGGGGGGGTACAATGAGCAGTTCTTC. This gives the protein CAALRTGGGYNEQFF.

The chain is built from TRBV7-9 and TRBJ2-7; 9 bases match TRBD2. Germline values: CDR1 SEHNR, CDR2 FQNEAQ (reference sequence). The CDR3 length is 15 residues. V was clipped by 1 base and J by 4 bases; unmatched bases: 5. The CDR3 reads CASSLGWRGGYEQYF. The CDR3, as DNA: TGTGCCAGCAGCTTAGGATGGCGGGGGGGATACGAGCAGTACTTC.

This clone has a handful of counts. The chain recombines TRBV4-3 with TRBJ2-3; TRBD2 matches at 8 bases. V gave up 3 bases and J gave up 5 bases; unmatched junction bases: 19. The CDR3 runs to 19 residues. The germline gives CDR1 LGHNA, CDR2 YSLEER. Written as DNA, the CDR3 is TGCGCCAGCAGCCAGGAGCACCCATCGGTAGCGGGGCAAGAAGATACGCAGTATTTT. It specifies CASSQEHPSVAGQEDTQYF.

The chain combines TRBV2 with TRBJ1-1; perhaps TRBD1 as D (5 bases). CDR1 and CDR2 from the germline V gene are SNHLY and FYNNEI. The V end was cut by 3 bases, the J end by 5 bases, with 13 bases between. The CDR3 runs to 14 residues. The CDR3 sequence: CASSEEGFSTEAFF. CDR3 nucleotides: TGTGCCAGCAGTGAGGAGGGGTTCAGTACTGAAGCTTTCTTT.

The genes are TRBV14 and TRBJ1-1; 7 nucleotides line up with TRBD1. CDR3 length: 13 residues. V trimming: 5 bases; J trimming: 1 base; junction bases outside the gene matches: 1. In germline, CDR1 is SGHDN, CDR2 FVKESK. CDR3 sequence (DNA): TGTGCCAGCAGCGGACAGGAGAACACTGAAGCTTTCTTT. Its translation: CASSGQENTEAFF.

This clone is categorized as medium-sized (0.01 to 0.1%). This chain connects TRBV15 to TRBJ1-4; TRBD1 might be the D (5 bases). V lost 9 bases, J lost 4 bases, and 18 bases lay in between. This CDR3 spans 15 amino acids. Germline V gives CDR1 LNHNV, CDR2 YYDKDF (reference sequence). The CDR3 DNA is TGTGCCACTGGGGCCGGGGGAAGAAGTAATGAAAAACTGTTTTTT. It encodes CATGAGGRSNEKLFF.

This chain links TRBV11-2 with TRBJ2-1; no definite D call. CDR3 length equals 14 residues. V gave up 3 bases and J gave up 0 bases, with 6 bases separating them. Germline CDR1 reads SGHAT; CDR2 reads FQNNGV. The CDR3 region has the DNA TGTGCCAGCAGCTTGATGAGCTCCTACAATGAGCAGTTCTTC. Protein: CASSLMSSYNEQFF.

This chain connects TRBV2 to TRBJ1-5, with a weak D call TRBD1 (5 bases). The germline gives CDR1 SNHLY, CDR2 FYNNEI. V lost 6 bases and J 0 bases, leaving 12 bases between the germline ends. The CDR3 contains 15 residues. CDR3 sequence (DNA): TGTGCCAGCAGCGGGGACGGACTTAGCAATCAGCCCCAGCATTTT. Encoded protein: CASSGDGLSNQPQHF.